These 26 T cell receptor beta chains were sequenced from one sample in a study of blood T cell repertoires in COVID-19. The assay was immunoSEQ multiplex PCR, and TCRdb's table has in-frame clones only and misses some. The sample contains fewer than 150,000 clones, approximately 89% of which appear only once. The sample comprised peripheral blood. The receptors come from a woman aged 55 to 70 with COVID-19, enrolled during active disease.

CDR3 nucleotides: TGTGCCAGCAGTGTCGCCGGACAGGGGGATCAGCCCCAGCATTTT. Translating gives CASSVAGQGDQPQHF. This chain connects TRBV2 to TRBJ1-5; TRBD1 matches 10 bases. Germline assignment: CDR1 SNHLY and CDR2 FYNNEI. J lost 5 bases, V lost 4 bases, and 5 bases had no gene match. This CDR3 is built from 15 residues.

The CDR3 spells CASSRTGNLESLHF. The CDR3 DNA follows: TGTGCCAGCTCCCGGACCGGGAATTTGGAGTCCCTCCACTTT. This chain joins TRBV18 and TRBJ1-6; no clear D gene. V was trimmed by 6 bases and J by 14 bases, leaving 20 bases between them. The CDR3 runs to 14 residues. From germline, CDR1 is KGHSH and CDR2 LQKENI.

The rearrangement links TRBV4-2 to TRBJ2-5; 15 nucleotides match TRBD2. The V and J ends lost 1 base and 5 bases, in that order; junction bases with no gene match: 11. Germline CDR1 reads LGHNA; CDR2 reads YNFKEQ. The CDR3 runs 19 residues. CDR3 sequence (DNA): TGTGCCAGCAGCCAAGTGGTAGGACTAGCGGGGGGGGTCTGGGAGACCCAGTACTTC. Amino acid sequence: CASSQVVGLAGGVWETQYF.

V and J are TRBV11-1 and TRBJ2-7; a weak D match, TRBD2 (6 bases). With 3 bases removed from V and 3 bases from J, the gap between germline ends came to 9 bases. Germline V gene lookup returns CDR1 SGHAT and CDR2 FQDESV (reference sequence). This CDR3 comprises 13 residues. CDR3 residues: CASSLGLYYEQYF. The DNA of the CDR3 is TGTGCCAGCAGCTTGGGACTCTACTACGAGCAGTACTTC.

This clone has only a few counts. CDR3 sequence reads: CASSTGVQETQYF. The CDR3 coding sequence is TGTGCCAGCTCAACAGGGGTCCAAGAGACCCAGTACTTC. This chain links TRBV18 with TRBJ2-5; 7 bases are shared with TRBD1. Germline CDR1 is KGHSH and CDR2 is LQKENI. The CDR3 has 13 residues. V dropped 5 bases and J dropped 1; count of bases not matched to a gene: 1.

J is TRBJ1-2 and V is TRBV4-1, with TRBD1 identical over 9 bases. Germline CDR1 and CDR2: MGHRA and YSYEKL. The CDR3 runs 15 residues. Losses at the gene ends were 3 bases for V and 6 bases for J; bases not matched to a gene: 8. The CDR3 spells CASSQAQGAGDGYTF. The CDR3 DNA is TGCGCCAGCAGCCAGGCACAGGGGGCAGGGGATGGCTACACCTTC.

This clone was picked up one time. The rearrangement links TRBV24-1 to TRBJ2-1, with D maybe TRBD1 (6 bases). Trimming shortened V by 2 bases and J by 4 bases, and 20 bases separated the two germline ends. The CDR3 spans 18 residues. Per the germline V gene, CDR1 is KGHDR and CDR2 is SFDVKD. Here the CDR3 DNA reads TGTGCCACCAGTGATTCTCCCGGACAGCGGACAAAGTACAATGAGCAGTTCTTC. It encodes CATSDSPGQRTKYNEQFF.

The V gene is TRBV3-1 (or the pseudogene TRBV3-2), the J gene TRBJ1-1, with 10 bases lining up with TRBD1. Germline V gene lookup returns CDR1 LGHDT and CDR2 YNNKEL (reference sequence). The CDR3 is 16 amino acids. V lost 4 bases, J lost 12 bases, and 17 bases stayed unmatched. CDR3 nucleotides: TGTGCCAGCAGCCTTCACCGGGACAGGGGTCGGGTGGTGTCTTTCTTT. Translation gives CASSLHRDRGRVVSFF.

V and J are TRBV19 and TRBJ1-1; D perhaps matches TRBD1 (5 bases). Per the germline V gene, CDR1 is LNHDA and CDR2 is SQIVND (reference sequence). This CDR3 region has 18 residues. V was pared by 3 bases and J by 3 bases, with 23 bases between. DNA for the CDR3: TGTGCCAGTAGTATCTATGGGACTGCCCCCGCGCTGGACACTGAAGCTTTCTTT. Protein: CASSIYGTAPALDTEAFF.

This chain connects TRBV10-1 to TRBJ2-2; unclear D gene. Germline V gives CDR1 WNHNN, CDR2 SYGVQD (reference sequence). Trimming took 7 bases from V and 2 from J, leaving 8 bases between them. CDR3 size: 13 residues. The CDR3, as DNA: TGCGCCAGCATGAACACAAACACCGGGGAGCTGTTTTTT. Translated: CASMNTNTGELFF.

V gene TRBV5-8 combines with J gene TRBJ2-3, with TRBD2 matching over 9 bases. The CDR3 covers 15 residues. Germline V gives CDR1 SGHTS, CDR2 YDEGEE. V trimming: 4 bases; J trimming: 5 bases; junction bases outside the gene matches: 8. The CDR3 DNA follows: TGTGCCAGCAGCCGAGGTAGCGGGGGTAAAGATACGCAGTATTTT. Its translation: CASSRGSGGKDTQYF.

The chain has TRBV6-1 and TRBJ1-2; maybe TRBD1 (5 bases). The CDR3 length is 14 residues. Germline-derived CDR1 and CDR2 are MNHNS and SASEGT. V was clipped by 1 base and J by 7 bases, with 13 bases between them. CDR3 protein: CASSEETATFGYTF. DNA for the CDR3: TGTGCCAGCAGTGAAGAGACAGCCACCTTTGGCTACACCTTC.

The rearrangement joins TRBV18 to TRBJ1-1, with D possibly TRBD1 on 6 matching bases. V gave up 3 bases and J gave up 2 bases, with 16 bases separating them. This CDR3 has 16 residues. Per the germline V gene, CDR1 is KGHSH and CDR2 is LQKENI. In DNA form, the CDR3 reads TGTGCCAGCTCACCGTTTATCGGGGGGCGAAACACTGAAGCTTTCTTT. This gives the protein CASSPFIGGRNTEAFF.

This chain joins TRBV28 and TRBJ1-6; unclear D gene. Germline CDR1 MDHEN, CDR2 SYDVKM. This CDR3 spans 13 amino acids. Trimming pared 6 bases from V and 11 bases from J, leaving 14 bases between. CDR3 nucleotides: TGTGCCAGCAGCCTGCGGCAGGAGGCACCCCTCCACTTT. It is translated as CASSLRQEAPLHF.

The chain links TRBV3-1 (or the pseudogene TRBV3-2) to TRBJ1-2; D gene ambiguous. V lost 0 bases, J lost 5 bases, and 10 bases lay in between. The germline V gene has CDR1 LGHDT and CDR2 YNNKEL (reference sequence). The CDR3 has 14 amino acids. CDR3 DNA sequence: TGTGCCAGCAGCCAAGATGTCTCTGCGTATGGCTACACCTTC. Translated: CASSQDVSAYGYTF.

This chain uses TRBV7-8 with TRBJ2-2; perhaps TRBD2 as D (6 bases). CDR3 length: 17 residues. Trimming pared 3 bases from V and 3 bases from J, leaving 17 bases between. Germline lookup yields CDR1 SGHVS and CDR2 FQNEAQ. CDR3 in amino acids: CASSFPGTQKDTGELFF. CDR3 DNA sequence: TGTGCCAGCAGCTTCCCCGGGACTCAGAAGGACACCGGGGAGCTGTTTTTT.

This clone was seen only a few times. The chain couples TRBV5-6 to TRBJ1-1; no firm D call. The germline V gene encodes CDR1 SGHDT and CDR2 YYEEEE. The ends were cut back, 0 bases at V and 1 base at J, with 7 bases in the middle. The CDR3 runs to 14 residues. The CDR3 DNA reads TGTGCCAGCAGCTTGGCCCTCGGGAACACTGAAGCTTTCTTT. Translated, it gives CASSLALGNTEAFF.

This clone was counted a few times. CDR3 DNA sequence: TGTGCCAGCAGCCACTCGACAGGGGGCTACGAGCAGTACTTC. It codes for CASSHSTGGYEQYF. The chain carries TRBV6-6 and TRBJ2-7; 9 bases fit TRBD1. V gave up 6 bases and J gave up 3 bases; unmatched junction bases: 6. CDR3 size: 14 residues. The V gene's germline CDR1 is MNHNY and CDR2 SVGAGI (reference sequence).

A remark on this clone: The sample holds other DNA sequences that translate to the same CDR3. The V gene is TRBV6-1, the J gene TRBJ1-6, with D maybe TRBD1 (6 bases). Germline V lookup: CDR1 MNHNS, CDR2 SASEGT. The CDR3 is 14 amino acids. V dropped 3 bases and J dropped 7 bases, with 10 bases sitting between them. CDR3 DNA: TGTGCCAGCAGTGACCGACAGGCCAATTCACCCCTCCACTTT. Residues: CASSDRQANSPLHF.

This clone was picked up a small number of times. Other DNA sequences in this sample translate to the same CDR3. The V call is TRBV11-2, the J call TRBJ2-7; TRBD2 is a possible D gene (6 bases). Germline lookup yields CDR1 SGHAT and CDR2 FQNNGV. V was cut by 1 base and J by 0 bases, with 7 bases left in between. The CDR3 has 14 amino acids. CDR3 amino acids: CASSLAGGSYEQYF. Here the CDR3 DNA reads TGTGCCAGCAGCTTAGCCGGGGGCTCCTACGAGCAGTACTTC.

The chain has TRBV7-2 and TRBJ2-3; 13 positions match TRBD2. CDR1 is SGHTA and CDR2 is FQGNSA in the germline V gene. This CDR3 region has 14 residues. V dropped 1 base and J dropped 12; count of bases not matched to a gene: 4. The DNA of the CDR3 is TGTGCCAGCAGCTTAGGGACTAGCGGGGGCAAACAGTATTTT. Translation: CASSLGTSGGKQYF.

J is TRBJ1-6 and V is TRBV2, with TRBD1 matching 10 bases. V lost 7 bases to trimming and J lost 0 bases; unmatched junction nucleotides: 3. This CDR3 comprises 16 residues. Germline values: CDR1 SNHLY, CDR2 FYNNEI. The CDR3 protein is CASTRDRGSYNSPLHF. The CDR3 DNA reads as TGTGCCAGCACCCGGGACAGGGGCTCCTATAATTCACCCCTCCACTTT.

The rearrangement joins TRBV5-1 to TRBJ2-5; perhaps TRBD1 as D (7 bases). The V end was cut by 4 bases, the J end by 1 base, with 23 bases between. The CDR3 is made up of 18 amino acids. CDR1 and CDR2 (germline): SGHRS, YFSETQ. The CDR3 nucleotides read TGCGCCAGCAGCCCACCCCCGGCGCAGGGGGGCGTCCAAGAGACCCAGTACTTC. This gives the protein CASSPPPAQGGVQETQYF.

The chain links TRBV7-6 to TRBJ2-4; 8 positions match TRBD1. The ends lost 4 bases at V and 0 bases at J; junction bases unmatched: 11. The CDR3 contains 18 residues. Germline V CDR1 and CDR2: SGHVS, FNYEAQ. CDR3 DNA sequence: TGTGCCAGCAGCTCCGGGACAGGCAACCGATTAGCCAAAAACATTCAGTACTTC. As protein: CASSSGTGNRLAKNIQYF.

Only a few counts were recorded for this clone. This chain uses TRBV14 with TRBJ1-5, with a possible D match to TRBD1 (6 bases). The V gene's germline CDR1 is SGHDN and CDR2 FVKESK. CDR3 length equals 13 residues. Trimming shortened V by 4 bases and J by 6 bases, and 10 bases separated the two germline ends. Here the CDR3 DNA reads TGTGCCAGCAGCCTAGGGGGTTTTCAGCCCCAGCATTTT. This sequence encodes CASSLGGFQPQHF.

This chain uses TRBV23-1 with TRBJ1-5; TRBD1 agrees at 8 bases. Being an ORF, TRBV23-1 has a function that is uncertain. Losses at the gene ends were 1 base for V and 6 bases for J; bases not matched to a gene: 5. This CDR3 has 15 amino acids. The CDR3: CASSQCSRGLQPQHF. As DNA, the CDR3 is TGCGCCAGCAGTCAATGCTCCAGGGGGCTTCAGCCCCAGCATTTT.